This TCR beta chain came from a study of cytomegalovirus exposure and HLA in healthy donors. Whole-study findings and limits: The listing of 150 or so TCR beta chains classed them as cytomegalovirus-associated.

In the case of this clone: The antigen is not known.

Although they were nominally healthy when sampled, donors likely had unrecorded immune exposures. With 60 Vbeta and 13 Jbeta primers, the PCR was carried out. The table came from immunoSEQ multiplex PCR; TCRdb's copy has only in-frame clones and leaves some out. The sample shows some 180,000 clones, approximately 82% of them seen only once. The V and J ends lost 3 bases and 4 bases respectively, with 10 bases between them. The CDR3 is 14 residues long. CDR1 is LNHDA, CDR2 SQIVND, per germline (reference sequence). The TCR comes from a woman in her late teens or twenties in good health and CMV-seronegative. This chain connects TRBV19 to TRBJ1-5, with D tentatively TRBD1 (6 bases). Material: PBMCs. The CDR3 sequence is CASSIAGANQPQHF. The DNA of the CDR3 is TGTGCCAGTAGTATTGCAGGGGCGAATCAGCCCCAGCATTTT.